The next 25 T cell receptor beta chains were all read from a single sample in a study of CXCR3-negative and CXCR3-positive naive CD8 T cells. Regarding the study as a whole: TRB CDR3s were more hydrophobic in CXCR3-positive than in CXCR3-negative naive cells.

In preparing the TRB cDNA libraries, 5' RACE with UMI labels was used. TCRdb re-called the 5' RACE reads and shows each CDR3 protein once, DNA omitted. This sample's table reports tens of thousands of distinct CDR3 sequences. Antigen specificity for these receptors is unknown. Material: naive CXCR3+ CD8+ T cells from blood. Subset meaning: CD45RO-CCR7+CD27+CD95- naive CD8+ T cells expressing CXCR3 (TNR3+). These TCRs come from a human donor in good health. Some clones in this sample may be carry-over from other donors' samples.

V is TRBV20-1 and J is TRBJ2-1. The CDR3 contains 13 residues. In germline, CDR1 is DFQATT, CDR2 SNEGSKA (reference sequence). The CDR3 sequence: CSARSLAGNEQFF.

The chain recombines TRBV4-1 with TRBJ2-4; the TCRdb call, TRBD1, lacks DNA for checking. Per the germline V gene, CDR1 is MGHRA and CDR2 is YSYEKL. CDR3 length: 15 amino acids. This CDR3 is CASSQDPRDGDIQYF.

The chain joins TRBV7-9 to TRBJ2-1; lacking DNA, the TRBD2 call made by TCRdb goes unchecked. Germline lookup yields CDR1 SEHNR and CDR2 FQNEAQ (reference sequence). CDR3 length: 15 residues. The chain's CDR3 is CASSLVEREGREQFF. Based on the CDR3 plus reference TRBV7-9 and TRBJ2-1, the full variable domain is DTGVSQNPRHKITKRGQNVTFRCDPISEHNRLYWYRQTLGQGPEFLTYFQNEAQLEKSRLLSDRFSAERPKGSFSTLEIQRTEQGDSAMYLCASSLVEREGREQFFGPGTRLTVL.

The rearrangement uses TRBV12-3 or TRBV12-4 and TRBJ2-3; TCRdb indicates TRBD2, and absent DNA this call remains unverified. The CDR3 spans 15 residues. CDR3 sequence: CATQSAASTTDTQYF.

The chain combines TRBV20-1 with TRBJ2-1; TCRdb returns TRBD1, unconfirmable since there is no DNA. CDR1 and CDR2 from the germline V gene are DFQATT and SNEGSKA (reference sequence). CDR3 size: 13 residues. The CDR3 spells CSAEGGAYNEQFF.

The chain is built from TRBV7-2 and TRBJ2-3; there is no DNA to check the TCRdb D call of TRBD2. The CDR3 covers 14 residues. Germline values: CDR1 SGHTA, CDR2 FQGNSA. The CDR3 protein is CASSLAARADTQYF.

V usage is TRBV30 and J usage is TRBJ1-1; as DNA is missing, the TRBD1 call by TCRdb cannot be tested. Germline V gene lookup returns CDR1 GTSNPN and CDR2 SVGIG (reference sequence). This CDR3 spans 15 amino acids. CDR3 protein: CAFATGHLMGTEAFF.

The chain is built from TRBV29-1 and TRBJ2-3; TCRdb's D call of TRBD2 is untestable without DNA. Per the germline V gene, CDR1 is SQVTM and CDR2 is ANQGSEA. There are 15 residues in the CDR3. The CDR3 reads CSVEISGGMTDTQYF.

The chain couples TRBV7-6 to TRBJ2-1. The length of the CDR3 is 15 residues. CDR1 is SGHVS and CDR2 is FNYEAQ in the germline V gene. CDR3 amino acids: CASSLGESSYNEQFF. Variable domain in full (rest from reference TRBV7-6 and TRBJ2-1): GAGVSQSPRYKVTKRGQDVALRCDPISGHVSLYWYRQALGQGPEFLTYFNYEAQQDKSGLPNDRFSAERPEGSISTLTIQRTEQRDSAMYRCASSLGESSYNEQFFGPGTRLTVL.

This rearrangement joins TRBV25-1 to TRBJ2-3. The CDR3 has 16 residues. Germline CDR1 and CDR2: MGHDK and SYGVNS. The CDR3 reads CASSEYFPSYTDTQYF.

The chain joins TRBV29-1 to TRBJ2-7. Germline CDR1 SQVTM, CDR2 ANQGSEA. The CDR3 is 14 amino acids. The CDR3 loop is CSVEKSGRSYEQYF.

J is TRBJ2-5 and V is TRBV7-2; TCRdb reports TRBD2, a call that lacks DNA to check it against. This CDR3 has 16 amino acids. CDR1 and CDR2 from the germline V gene are SGHTA and FQGNSA. The chain's CDR3 is CASSPSPPVARETQYF.

This chain connects TRBV7-3 to TRBJ2-3. The CDR3 runs to 14 residues. The V gene's germline CDR1 is SGHTA and CDR2 FQGTGA. The CDR3 loop is CASSFDPGTDTQYF.

The rearrangement uses TRBV27 and TRBJ2-3; TCRdb reports TRBD2, a call that lacks DNA to check it against. The CDR3 spans 15 residues. Germline CDR1 reads MNHEY; CDR2 reads SMNVEV (reference sequence). CDR3 sequence: CASSARDYLTDTQYF.

The CDR3 sequence is CATSDLGTGVQETQYF. The V call is TRBV24-1, the J call TRBJ2-5; TCRdb names TRBD1, which stays unverified in the absence of DNA. CDR1 is KGHDR, CDR2 SFDVKD, per germline. This CDR3 comprises 16 residues.

The chain recombines TRBV25-1 with TRBJ2-5; there is no DNA to check the TCRdb D call of TRBD1. Looked up from germline, CDR1 is MGHDK and CDR2 is SYGVNS. This CDR3 is built from 14 residues. CDR3 sequence: CASSEWGSQETQYF.

The chain employs TRBV11-1 and TRBJ2-7. From germline, CDR1 is SGHAT and CDR2 FQDESV (reference sequence). The CDR3 contains 16 residues. The CDR3 sequence is CASSLAQREVLDEQYF.

The rearrangement links TRBV29-1 to TRBJ2-7; TCRdb indicates TRBD1, and absent DNA this call remains unverified. Germline lookup yields CDR1 SQVTM and CDR2 ANQGSEA. The CDR3 is made up of 15 amino acids. The CDR3 spells CSVEEPGQATYEQYF.

The chain employs TRBV11-2 and TRBJ2-6; TCRdb's D call of TRBD1 is untestable without DNA. The CDR3 spans 15 residues. The V gene's germline CDR1 is SGHAT and CDR2 FQNNGV. The CDR3: CASSLKGVGANVLTF.

This chain joins TRBV20-1 and TRBJ2-7; checking the TCRdb D call of TRBD2 is not possible without DNA. This CDR3 has 17 amino acids. Germline V CDR1 and CDR2: DFQATT, SNEGSKA (reference sequence). CDR3 in amino acids: CSARKSEQGPRAYEQYF.

The chain uses TRBV7-6 and TRBJ2-1; the D call of TRBD1 rests on TCRdb alone, since no DNA is present to check it. The CDR3 sequence is 14 residues long. CDR1 and CDR2 (germline): SGHVS, FNYEAQ. CDR3 region: CASSPAGAYNEQFF.

The genes are TRBV12-3 or TRBV12-4 and TRBJ1-5; TCRdb reports TRBD1, a call that lacks DNA to check it against. The CDR3 totals 15 residues. CDR3 region: CASTLTGWDNQPQHF.

This chain connects TRBV20-1 to TRBJ1-5; TCRdb returns TRBD1, unconfirmable since there is no DNA. The CDR3 covers 16 residues. The germline V gene has CDR1 DFQATT and CDR2 SNEGSKA (reference sequence). CDR3 region: CSAWLPSPGTNQPQHF.

The chain has TRBV28 and TRBJ2-7; the TRBD1 assignment by TCRdb is unverifiable without DNA. Germline values: CDR1 MDHEN, CDR2 SYDVKM. The CDR3 totals 11 residues. This CDR3 reads CAIQQGFEQYF.

The rearrangement links TRBV2 to TRBJ2-7; the D gene TCRdb calls, TRBD1, cannot be checked with no DNA. The CDR3 consists of 13 residues. The germline V gene encodes CDR1 SNHLY and CDR2 FYNNEI. The CDR3 is CASRLGQGYEQYF.